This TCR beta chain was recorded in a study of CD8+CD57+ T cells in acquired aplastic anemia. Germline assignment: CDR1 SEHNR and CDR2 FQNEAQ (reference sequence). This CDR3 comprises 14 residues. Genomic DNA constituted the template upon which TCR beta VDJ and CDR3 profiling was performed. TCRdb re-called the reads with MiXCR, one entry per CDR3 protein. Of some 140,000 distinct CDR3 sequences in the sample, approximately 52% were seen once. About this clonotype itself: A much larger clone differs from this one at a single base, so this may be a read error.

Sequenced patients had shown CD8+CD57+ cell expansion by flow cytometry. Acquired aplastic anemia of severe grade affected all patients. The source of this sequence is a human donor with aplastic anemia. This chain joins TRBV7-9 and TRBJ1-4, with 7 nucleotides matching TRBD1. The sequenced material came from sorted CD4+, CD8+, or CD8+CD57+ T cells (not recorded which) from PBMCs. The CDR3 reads CASSLGTGNEELFF. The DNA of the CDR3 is TGTGCCAGCAGCTTAGGGACAGGAAATGAAGAACTGTTTTTT.